One and the same sample provided the 4 T cell receptor beta chains below, sequenced in a study of blood T cell repertoires in COVID-19. Sequencing used immunoSEQ multiplex PCR; TCRdb keeps in-frame clones, though not all of them. This table has approximately 160,000 clones, 75% to 85% appearing once. The sample comprised peripheral blood. All receptors come from a woman aged 50 to 65 in a cohort sampled during active or convalescent COVID-19.

The gene calls are TRBV3-1 (or the pseudogene TRBV3-2) and TRBJ1-3; no reliable D call. The CDR3 extends over 16 amino acids. In germline, CDR1 is LGHDT, CDR2 YNNKEL (reference sequence). Trimming left V 4 bases short and J 4 bases short, with 17 bases between. CDR3 in amino acids: CASSLYRSLAGNTIYF. The CDR3 DNA reads TGTGCCAGCAGCCTTTACAGAAGCCTAGCCGGAAACACCATATATTTT.

This clone was detected only a few times. The chain carries TRBV5-1 and TRBJ1-1; no firm D call. The CDR3 spans 14 residues. V gave up 0 bases and J gave up 7 bases, with 13 bases separating them. The germline V gene has CDR1 SGHRS and CDR2 YFSETQ. For the CDR3, the DNA is TGCGCCAGCAGCTTGGACGCTTCGGCGGGTGAAGCTTTCTTT. This sequence encodes CASSLDASAGEAFF.

CDR3 amino acids: CASSETVNNEQFF. DNA for the CDR3: TGTGCCAGCAGTGAGACAGTTAACAATGAGCAGTTCTTC. The gene calls are TRBV5-4 and TRBJ2-1; D may be TRBD1 (5 bases). CDR1 and CDR2 (germline): SGHNT, YYREEE (reference sequence). With 5 bases removed from V and 5 bases from J, the gap between germline ends came to 11 bases. CDR3 size: 13 residues.

J is TRBJ2-3 and V is TRBV4-3, with D tentatively TRBD1 (6 bases). In germline, CDR1 is LGHNA, CDR2 YSLEER. The CDR3 length is 17 residues. The V and J ends lost 3 bases and 3 bases respectively, with 19 bases between them. CDR3 nucleotides: TGCGCCAGCAGCCAGGACCCTCCTGGGGGCCAAACAGATACGCAGTATTTT. It codes for CASSQDPPGGQTDTQYF.